The T cell receptor (beta chain) described here comes from a study of blood T cell repertoires in COVID-19. About the research overall: COVID-19 samples from acute and convalescent phases originated in the United States, Italy and Spain. T cells, B-cell-depleted T cells, or PBMCs provided the cDNA or gDNA that served as material.

As processed by the authors: Reference gene primer amplification gave estimated nucleated cell counts. This table comes from immunoSEQ multiplex PCR, and its TCRdb copy is limited to in-frame clones, with some not included. Clonal size and the V and J genes are those of that table, whereas D and trimming came from the DNA. This repertoire shows 130,000 or so clones, 60% to 85% found once; its top ten account for approximately 16%. This clonotype was sampled from a man aged 50-59 years with acute or convalescent COVID-19. What was sequenced was peripheral blood.

This chain's CDR3 is CAWTGTPNTEAFF. CDR3 coding DNA: TGTGCCTGGACCGGTACTCCAAACACTGAAGCTTTCTTT. The chain uses TRBV30 and TRBJ1-1; D remains ambiguous. CDR1 is GTSNPN and CDR2 is SVGIG in the germline V gene (reference sequence). This CDR3 comprises 13 residues. V was trimmed by 4 bases and J by 2 bases, leaving 11 bases between them.